The source of this TCR beta chain is a study of Ad26.COV2.S vaccination and SARS-CoV-2 variants. Study findings and constraints: Reportedly, after vaccination the spike-specific CD8+ and CD4+ T cell responses displayed substantial breadth. Vaccine and placebo recipients had similar non-spike TCR breadth.

As to this clone: Its target is not known.

The V gene's germline CDR1 is MDHEN and CDR2 SYDVKM. The CDR3 loop spans 14 amino acids. V gave up 2 bases and J gave up 4 bases; unmatched junction bases: 3. Stated treatment: over 15 received Ad26.COV2.S at low or high dose, single or two shots; 5 received placebo; per-sample allocation not given. Samples analyzed were those drawn on day 63 after the first vaccine or placebo injection. Its platform was an Ad26 vector, and its expressed antigen was Wuhan-strain SARS-CoV-2 spike. Repertoires were generated with immunoSEQ multiplex PCR, while TCRdb's copy carries only in-frame clones and drops some. The profile covers about 440,000 clones, with approximately 90% appearing a single time and 9.5% to 15% taken by the ten largest.

This chain uses TRBV28 with TRBJ1-2; 8 bases are a match to TRBD1. The source material was peripheral blood, sampled in a trial of Ad26.COV2.S vaccine versus placebo. This sequence was found in a person between 18 and 60 years old who received the Ad26.COV2.S COVID-19 vaccine or a placebo. The CDR3 region is CASSLQGTGYGYTF. The CDR3, as DNA: TGTGCCAGCAGTTTACAAGGGACAGGCTATGGCTACACCTTC.